These 2 T cell receptor beta chains were sequenced from one sample in a study of blood T cells in healthy people across ages. Sample-barcoded 5' priming and a J-beta primer mix drove a second PCR of roughly 7 to 11 cycles. TCRdb analysed the 5' RACE reads with MiXCR anew, one entry per CDR3 protein. This sample has some 710,000 distinct CDR3 sequences; 20% to 25% occur once, and the top ten carry around 21%. The sample comprised blood. These receptors were taken from an older man in good health.

This chain links TRBV9 with TRBJ2-3, with D perhaps TRBD2 (5 bases). Germline CDR1 and CDR2: SGDLS and YYNGEE. This CDR3 is 16 amino acids long. With 4 bases removed from V and 6 bases from J, the gap between germline ends came to 21 bases. The CDR3 spells CASSPWVALGFDTQYF. CDR3 DNA sequence: TGTGCCAGCAGCCCCTGGGTAGCGTTAGGATTCGATACGCAGTATTTT.

This clonotype was counted only a few times. The chain uses TRBV5-1 and TRBJ2-1; no reliable D call. CDR1 is SGHRS, CDR2 YFSETQ, per germline. The CDR3 length is 13 residues. Trimming cost V 0 bases and J 8 bases, with 9 bases left between them. The DNA for the CDR3 is TGCGCCAGCAGCTTGGAAGCTCCCGATGAGCAGTTCTTC. Its translation: CASSLEAPDEQFF.